This T cell receptor (beta chain) was documented in a study of T cell repertoires in cytomegalovirus infection. Study-level background: Public TCR beta signatures provided an indication of both CMV infection and a matching HLA type. Overall study findings and caveats: HLA-C-restricted CMV-specific TCR beta clonotypes prevailed in the ex vivo response. Individuals carrying CMV plus the relevant HLA were identified by cumulative frequency of public TCR beta families.

From the reads, TCRdb called clonotypes with MiXCR, one entry per CDR3 protein. The sample has about 490,000 distinct CDR3 sequences; around 27% are singletons. Between the trimmed V and J ends, which lost 0 bases and 2 bases, there was a span of 7 bases. Germline values: CDR1 MNHEY, CDR2 SVGAGI. The CDR3 covers 14 residues. A word on this clonotype: Its antigen is undetermined.

Sequencing was performed on PBMCs. V usage is TRBV6-5 and J usage is TRBJ2-5, with D unclear. The receptor was isolated from a human donor in good health (CMV status not recorded). Some clones in this sample may be carry-over from other donors' samples. The CDR3 reads CASSYSRIQETQYF. The CDR3 coding sequence is TGTGCCAGCAGTTACTCACGGATACAAGAGACCCAGTACTTC.